The sequence of this T cell receptor beta chain was determined in a study of identical twins. Study-wide points: Alpha sequences that were out-of-frame and twin-shared showed an excess of low generation probability. Monozygotic twins shared more out-of-frame TCR alpha than recombination models predicted.

The authors used template switching to add a universal primer site and gave cDNA unique molecular identifiers. TCRdb re-called the 5' RACE reads through MiXCR, storing one row per CDR3 protein. This sample has 1.5 million to 2 million distinct CDR3 sequences; less than 35% occur once, and the top ten carry approximately 0.25%. The CDR3 sequence is 15 residues long. Deletions cut 4 bases from V and 11 bases from J, with 23 bases between. The germline gives CDR1 LGHNA, CDR2 YNFKEQ. Healthy Caucasians supplied all donations. As for this clonotype: Its antigen is not known.

V gene TRBV4-2 combines with J gene TRBJ2-5, with a weak D call TRBD2 (5 bases). Sequenced material: cord blood. The TCR originated in a newborn girl in good health. DNA for the CDR3: TGTGCCAGCAGCCTTAGGTGGGAGCCGTACAATGAGCAGTACTTC. It translates to CASSLRWEPYNEQYF.